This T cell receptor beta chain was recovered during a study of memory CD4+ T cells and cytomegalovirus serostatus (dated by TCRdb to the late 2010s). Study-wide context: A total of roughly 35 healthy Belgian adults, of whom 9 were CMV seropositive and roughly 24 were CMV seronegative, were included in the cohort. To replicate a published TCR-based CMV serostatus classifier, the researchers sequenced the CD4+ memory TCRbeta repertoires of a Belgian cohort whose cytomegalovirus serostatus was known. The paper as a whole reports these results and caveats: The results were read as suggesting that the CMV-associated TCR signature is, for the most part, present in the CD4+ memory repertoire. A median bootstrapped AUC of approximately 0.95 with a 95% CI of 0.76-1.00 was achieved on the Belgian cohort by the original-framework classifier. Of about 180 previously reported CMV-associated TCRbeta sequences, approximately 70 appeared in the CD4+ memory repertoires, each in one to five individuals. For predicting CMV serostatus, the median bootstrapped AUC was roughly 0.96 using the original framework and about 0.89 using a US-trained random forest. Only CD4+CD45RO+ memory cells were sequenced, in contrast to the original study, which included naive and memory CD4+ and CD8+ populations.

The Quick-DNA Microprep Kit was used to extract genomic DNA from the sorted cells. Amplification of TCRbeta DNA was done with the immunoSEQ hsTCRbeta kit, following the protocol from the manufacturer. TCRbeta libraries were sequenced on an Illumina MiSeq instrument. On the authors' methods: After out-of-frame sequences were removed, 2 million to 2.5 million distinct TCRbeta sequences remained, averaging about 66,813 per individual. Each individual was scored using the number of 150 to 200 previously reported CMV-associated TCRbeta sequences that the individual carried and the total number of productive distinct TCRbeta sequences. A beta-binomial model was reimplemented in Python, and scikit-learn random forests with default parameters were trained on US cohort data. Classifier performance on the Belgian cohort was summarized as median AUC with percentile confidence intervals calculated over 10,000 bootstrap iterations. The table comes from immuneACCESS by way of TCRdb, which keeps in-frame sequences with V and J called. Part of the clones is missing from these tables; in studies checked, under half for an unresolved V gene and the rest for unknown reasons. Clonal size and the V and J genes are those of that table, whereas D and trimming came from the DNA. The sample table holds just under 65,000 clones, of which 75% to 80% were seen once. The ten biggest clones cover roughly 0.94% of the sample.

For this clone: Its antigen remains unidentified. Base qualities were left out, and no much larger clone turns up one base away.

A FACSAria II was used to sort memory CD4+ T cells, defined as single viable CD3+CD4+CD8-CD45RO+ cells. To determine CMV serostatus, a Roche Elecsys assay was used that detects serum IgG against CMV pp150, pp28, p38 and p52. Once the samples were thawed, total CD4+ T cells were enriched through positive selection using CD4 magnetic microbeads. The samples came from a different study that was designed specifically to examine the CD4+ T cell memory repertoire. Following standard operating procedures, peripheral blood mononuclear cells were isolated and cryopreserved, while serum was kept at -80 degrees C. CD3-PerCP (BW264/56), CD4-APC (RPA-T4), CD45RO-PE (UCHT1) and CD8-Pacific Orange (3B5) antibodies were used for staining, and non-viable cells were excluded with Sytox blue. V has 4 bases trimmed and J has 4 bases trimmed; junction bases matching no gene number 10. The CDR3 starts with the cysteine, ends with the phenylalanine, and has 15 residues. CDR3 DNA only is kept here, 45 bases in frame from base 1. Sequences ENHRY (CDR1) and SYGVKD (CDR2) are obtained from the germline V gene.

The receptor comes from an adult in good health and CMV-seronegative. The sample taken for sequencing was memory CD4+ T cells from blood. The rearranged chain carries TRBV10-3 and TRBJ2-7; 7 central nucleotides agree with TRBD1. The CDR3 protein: CAISGTGTDQYEQYF. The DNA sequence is TGTGCCATCAGTGGAACCGGGACAGATCAATACGAGCAGTACTTC.